This T cell receptor (beta chain) is from a study of blood T cell repertoires in COVID-19. The CDR3 runs to 15 residues. V shed 4 bases, J shed 1 base, and the junction held 4 bases outside the gene matches. From germline, CDR1 is SGHKS and CDR2 YYEKEE (reference sequence). Profiling relied on immunoSEQ multiplex PCR, and the TCRdb table lists in-frame clones only, not all of them. The table has some 120,000 clones, 75% to 90% seen once. Sequences were obtained from peripheral blood. This clonotype was sampled from a woman in her 70s with acute or convalescent COVID-19. The genes are TRBV5-5 and TRBJ1-1; 10 bases fit TRBD1. The CDR3: CASSLGTGENTEAFF. The CDR3 nucleotides read TGTGCCAGCAGCCTCGGGACAGGGGAGAACACTGAAGCTTTCTTT.